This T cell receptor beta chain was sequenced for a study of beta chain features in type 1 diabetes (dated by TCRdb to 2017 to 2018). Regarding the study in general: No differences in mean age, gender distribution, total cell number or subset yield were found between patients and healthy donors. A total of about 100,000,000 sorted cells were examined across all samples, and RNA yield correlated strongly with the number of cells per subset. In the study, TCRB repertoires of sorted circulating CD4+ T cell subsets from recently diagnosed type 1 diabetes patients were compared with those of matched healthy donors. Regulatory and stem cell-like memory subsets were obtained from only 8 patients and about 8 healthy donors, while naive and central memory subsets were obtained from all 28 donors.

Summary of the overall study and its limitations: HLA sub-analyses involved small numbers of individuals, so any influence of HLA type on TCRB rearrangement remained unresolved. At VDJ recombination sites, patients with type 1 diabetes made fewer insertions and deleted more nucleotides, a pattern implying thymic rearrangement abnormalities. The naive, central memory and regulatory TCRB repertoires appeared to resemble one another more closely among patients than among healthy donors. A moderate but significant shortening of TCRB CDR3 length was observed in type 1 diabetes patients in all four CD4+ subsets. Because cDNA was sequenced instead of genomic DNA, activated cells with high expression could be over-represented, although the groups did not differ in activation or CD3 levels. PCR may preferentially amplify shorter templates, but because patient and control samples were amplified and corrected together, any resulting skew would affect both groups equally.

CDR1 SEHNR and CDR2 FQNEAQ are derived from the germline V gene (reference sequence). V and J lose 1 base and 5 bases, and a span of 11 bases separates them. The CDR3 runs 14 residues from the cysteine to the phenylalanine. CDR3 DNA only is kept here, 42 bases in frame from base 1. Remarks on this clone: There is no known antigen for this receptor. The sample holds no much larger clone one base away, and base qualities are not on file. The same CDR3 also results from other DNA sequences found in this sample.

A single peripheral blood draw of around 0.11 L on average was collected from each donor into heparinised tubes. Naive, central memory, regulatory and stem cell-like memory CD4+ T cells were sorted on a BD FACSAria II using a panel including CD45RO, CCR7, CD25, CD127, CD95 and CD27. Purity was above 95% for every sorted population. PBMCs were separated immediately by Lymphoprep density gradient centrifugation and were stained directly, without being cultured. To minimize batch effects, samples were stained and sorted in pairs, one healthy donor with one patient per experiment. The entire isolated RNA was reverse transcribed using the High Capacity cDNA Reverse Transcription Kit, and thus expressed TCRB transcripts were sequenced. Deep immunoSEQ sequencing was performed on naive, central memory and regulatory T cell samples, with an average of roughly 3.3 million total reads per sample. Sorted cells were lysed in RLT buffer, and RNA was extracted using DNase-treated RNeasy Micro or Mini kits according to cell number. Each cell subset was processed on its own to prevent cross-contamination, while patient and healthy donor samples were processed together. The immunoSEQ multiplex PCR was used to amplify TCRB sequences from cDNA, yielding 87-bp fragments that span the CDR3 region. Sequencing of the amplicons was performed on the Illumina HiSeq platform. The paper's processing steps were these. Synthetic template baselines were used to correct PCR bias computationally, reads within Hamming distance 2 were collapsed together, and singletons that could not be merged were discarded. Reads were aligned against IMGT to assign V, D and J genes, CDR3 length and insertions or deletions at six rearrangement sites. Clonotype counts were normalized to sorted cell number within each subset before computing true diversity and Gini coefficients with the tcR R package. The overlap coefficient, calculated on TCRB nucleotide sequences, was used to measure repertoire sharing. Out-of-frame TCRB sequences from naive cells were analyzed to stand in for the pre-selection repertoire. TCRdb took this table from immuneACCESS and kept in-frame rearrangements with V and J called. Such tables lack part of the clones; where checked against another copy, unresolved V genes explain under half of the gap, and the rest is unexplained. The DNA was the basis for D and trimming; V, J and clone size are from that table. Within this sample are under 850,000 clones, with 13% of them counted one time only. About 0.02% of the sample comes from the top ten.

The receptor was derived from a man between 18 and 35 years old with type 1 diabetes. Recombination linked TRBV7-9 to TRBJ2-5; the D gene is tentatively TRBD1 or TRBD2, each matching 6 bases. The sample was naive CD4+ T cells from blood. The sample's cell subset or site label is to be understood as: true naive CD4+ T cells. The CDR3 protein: CASSLGGGQETQYF. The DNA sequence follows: TGTGCCAGCAGCTTAGGTGGGGGGCAGGAGACCCAGTACTTC.